The 31 T cell receptor beta chains below were found in one sample sequenced in a study of CXCR3-negative and CXCR3-positive naive CD8 T cells. Overall study findings and caveats: In CXCR3-positive naive cells, the TRB CDR3s were more hydrophobic than in CXCR3-negative naive cells.

These receptors have no known antigen. TRB cDNA was prepared as libraries by UMI-labeled 5' RACE. TCRdb re-called the 5' RACE reads and catalogs CDR3 proteins one per entry, DNA excluded. The sample holds about 120,000 distinct CDR3 sequences. The sample was naive CXCR3+ CD8+ T cells from blood. Subset indicated: CD45RO-CCR7+CD27+CD95- naive CD8+ T cells expressing CXCR3 (TNR3+). The origin of the receptors is a human donor in good health. Some clones in this sample may be carry-over from other donors' samples.

The V and J genes are TRBV29-1 and TRBJ2-1; TCRdb's assignment of TRBD1 cannot be checked, as there is no DNA. Germline CDR1 reads SQVTM; CDR2 reads ANQGSEA. CDR3 size: 14 residues. The CDR3 sequence is CSVPLAALYNEQFF.

The V and J genes are TRBV7-9 and TRBJ1-1; TCRdb reports TRBD1, a call that lacks DNA to check it against. Per the germline V gene, CDR1 is SEHNR and CDR2 is FQNEAQ (reference sequence). The CDR3 extends over 17 amino acids. CDR3 loop: CASSLGRDSGSNTEAFF.

This chain connects TRBV7-2 to TRBJ2-7; absent DNA, TCRdb's TRBD2 call cannot be checked. Germline V lookup: CDR1 SGHTA, CDR2 FQGNSA. The CDR3 spans 16 residues. CDR3 region: CASSLALSGSNNEQYF.

The rearrangement links TRBV12-3 or TRBV12-4 to TRBJ1-1. The CDR3 loop spans 13 amino acids. The CDR3: CASSWGMNTEAFF.

The V and J genes are TRBV20-1 and TRBJ2-7. Germline-derived CDR1 and CDR2 are DFQATT and SNEGSKA (reference sequence). This CDR3 has 11 amino acids. The CDR3 here is CSAGQTGEQYF.

The chain is built from TRBV10-1 and TRBJ2-1; TCRdb proposes TRBD1, but this gene call is untestable without DNA. Germline CDR1 is WNHNN and CDR2 is SYGVQD (reference sequence). This CDR3 region has 15 residues. The CDR3 is CASTEGRTGWNEQFF.

The chain employs TRBV28 and TRBJ2-5; without DNA, the TCRdb call of TRBD2 cannot be checked. CDR3 length: 15 residues. CDR1 is MDHEN and CDR2 is SYDVKM in the germline V gene. The CDR3 loop reads CASSQIAGGQETQYF.

The chain couples TRBV5-1 to TRBJ2-1; no DNA is available, so the TRBD2 call from TCRdb remains unchecked. The CDR3 is 20 amino acids. Germline values: CDR1 SGHRS, CDR2 YFSETQ. The CDR3 sequence is CASSRRGQSIAGAVYNEQFF.

V is TRBV7-9 and J is TRBJ2-7; TCRdb selects TRBD2, and the lack of DNA leaves this call unchecked. The CDR3 covers 14 residues. The germline gives CDR1 SEHNR, CDR2 FQNEAQ (reference sequence). The CDR3: CASSFTSGTYEQYF.

The chain joins TRBV25-1 to TRBJ2-7; the TCRdb call, TRBD1, lacks DNA for checking. This CDR3 contains 13 residues. The germline gives CDR1 MGHDK, CDR2 SYGVNS. The CDR3 sequence is CASRDRAGYEQYF.

The V call is TRBV14, the J call TRBJ1-1. The CDR3 extends over 12 amino acids. Germline V gene lookup returns CDR1 SGHDN and CDR2 FVKESK. The CDR3: CASSYSNWKAFF.

V gene TRBV27 combines with J gene TRBJ2-7; without DNA, the TCRdb call of TRBD1 cannot be checked. CDR1 is MNHEY and CDR2 is SMNVEV in the germline V gene (reference sequence). The length of the CDR3 is 16 residues. The CDR3 here is CASSPAWGGSAYEQYF.

This sequence joins TRBV9 and TRBJ2-1; TCRdb's D call of TRBD1 is untestable without DNA. Germline V lookup: CDR1 SGDLS, CDR2 YYNGEE. This CDR3 comprises 15 residues. The CDR3 loop reads CASSPRYSPGDEQFF.

The chain combines TRBV20-1 with TRBJ2-5; TCRdb indicates TRBD2, and absent DNA this call remains unverified. The germline V gene has CDR1 DFQATT and CDR2 SNEGSKA (reference sequence). The CDR3 is made up of 14 amino acids. The CDR3 protein is CSARDIGGLETQYF.

The J gene is TRBJ2-7, the V gene TRBV23-1; the D call from TCRdb, TRBD1, cannot be confirmed without DNA. TRBV23-1 is assigned to the ORF class and has an uncertain function. The CDR3 is made up of 16 amino acids. The CDR3 reads CASPPYGTGVSYEQYF.

The chain is built from TRBV5-5 and TRBJ2-3; TCRdb's D call, TRBD2, is unchecked because there is no DNA. Germline assignment: CDR1 SGHKS and CDR2 YYEKEE (reference sequence). The CDR3 is made up of 14 amino acids. The CDR3 is CASSLTLAAYTQYF. Looking up the rest from reference TRBV5-5 and TRBJ2-3 gives the full variable domain: DAGVTQSPTHLIKTRGQQVTLRCSPISGHKSVSWYQQVLGQGPQFIFQYYEKEERGRGNFPDRFSARQFPNYSSELNVNALLLGDSALYLCASSLTLAAYTQYFGPGTRLTVL.

The J gene is TRBJ2-1, the V gene TRBV3-1; absent DNA, TCRdb's TRBD1 call cannot be checked. The V gene's germline CDR1 is LGHDT and CDR2 YNNKEL (reference sequence). The CDR3 consists of 16 residues. CDR3 loop: CASSQEGAGGGSEQFF.

The chain couples TRBV6-6 to TRBJ2-7. The CDR3 is made up of 15 amino acids. CDR1 MNHNY and CDR2 SVGAGI come from the germline V gene (reference sequence). The CDR3 protein is CASSYGATHSYEQYF.

This chain joins TRBV5-1 and TRBJ2-6; TCRdb's D gene call, TRBD1, goes unchecked for lack of DNA. Germline V gene data show CDR1 as SGHRS and CDR2 as YFSETQ. This CDR3 contains 16 residues. CDR3 amino acids: CASSSLQGWGANVLTF.

V is TRBV7-6 and J is TRBJ1-1. This CDR3 comprises 13 residues. CDR1 SGHVS and CDR2 FNYEAQ come from the germline V gene. This chain's CDR3 is CASSPRENTEAFF.

This chain joins TRBV4-3 and TRBJ2-7; checking the TCRdb D call of TRBD1 is not possible without DNA. Germline CDR1 is LGHNA and CDR2 is YSLEER. The CDR3 contains 15 residues. The CDR3 reads CASSQEGGGSYEQYF.

The rearrangement links TRBV28 to TRBJ1-1; TCRdb returns TRBD1, unconfirmable since there is no DNA. Germline CDR1 reads MDHEN; CDR2 reads SYDVKM. CDR3 size: 15 residues. The CDR3 loop is CASTPGSGRPTEAFF.

The chain uses TRBV4-1 and TRBJ2-5. CDR3 size: 14 residues. Germline assignment: CDR1 MGHRA and CDR2 YSYEKL. The CDR3 sequence is CASSQDSYQETQYF.

V gene TRBV9 combines with J gene TRBJ1-1; TCRdb returns TRBD1, unconfirmable since there is no DNA. CDR3 length: 15 amino acids. CDR1 SGDLS and CDR2 YYNGEE come from the germline V gene. The chain's CDR3 is CASSKRDSWDTEAFF. The full variable domain, with the rest looked up from reference TRBV9 and TRBJ1-1, is DSGVTQTPKHLITATGQRVTLRCSPRSGDLSVYWYQQSLDQGLQFLIQYYNGEERAKGNILERFSAQQFPDLHSELNLSSLELGDSALYFCASSKRDSWDTEAFFGQGTRLTVV.

The chain joins TRBV11-3 to TRBJ2-1; the TRBD1 assignment by TCRdb is unverifiable without DNA. Looked up from germline, CDR1 is SGHNT and CDR2 is YENEEA. There are 14 residues in the CDR3. The CDR3 reads CASSSTRQGNEQFF.

The rearrangement joins TRBV27 to TRBJ2-7; absent DNA, TCRdb's TRBD1 call cannot be checked. The CDR3 has 14 residues. Germline CDR1 and CDR2: MNHEY and SMNVEV (reference sequence). This chain's CDR3 is CASSPYPTGFEQYF.

The chain links TRBV7-3 to TRBJ2-7. CDR3 size: 12 residues. The germline V gene encodes CDR1 SGHTA and CDR2 FQGTGA. The CDR3 protein is CASSLISYEQYF.

The chain couples TRBV7-9 to TRBJ1-1; the D call from TCRdb, TRBD1, cannot be confirmed without DNA. The CDR3 has 16 amino acids. Germline V gives CDR1 SEHNR, CDR2 FQNEAQ (reference sequence). CDR3 loop: CASSFLSGGWNTEAFF.

This chain uses TRBV12-3 or TRBV12-4 with TRBJ2-6; the TCRdb D gene call, TRBD1, has no DNA to confirm it. This CDR3 has 17 residues. The chain's CDR3 is CASRGGTSTSGANVLTF.

Here the CDR3 reads CASSTRLSSYNEQFF. The V and J genes are TRBV7-9 and TRBJ2-1. Germline values: CDR1 SEHNR, CDR2 FQNEAQ (reference sequence). The CDR3 is 15 amino acids.

This rearrangement joins TRBV20-1 to TRBJ2-2; TCRdb picks TRBD1, but there is no DNA to check that call. CDR1 and CDR2 (germline): DFQATT, SNEGSKA (reference sequence). The CDR3 is 17 residues long. This chain's CDR3 is CSASSPSVGRHTGELFF.